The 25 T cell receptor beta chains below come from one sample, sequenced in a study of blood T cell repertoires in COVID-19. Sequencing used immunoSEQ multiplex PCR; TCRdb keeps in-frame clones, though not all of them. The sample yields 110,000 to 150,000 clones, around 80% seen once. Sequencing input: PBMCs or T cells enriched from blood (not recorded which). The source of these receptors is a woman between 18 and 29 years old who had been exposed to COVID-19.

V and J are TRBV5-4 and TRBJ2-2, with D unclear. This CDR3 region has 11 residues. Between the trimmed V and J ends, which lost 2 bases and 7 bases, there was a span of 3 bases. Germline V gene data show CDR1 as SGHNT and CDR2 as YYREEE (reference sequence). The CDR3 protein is CASSLHGELFF. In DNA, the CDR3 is TGTGCCAGCAGCTTACACGGGGAGCTGTTTTTT.

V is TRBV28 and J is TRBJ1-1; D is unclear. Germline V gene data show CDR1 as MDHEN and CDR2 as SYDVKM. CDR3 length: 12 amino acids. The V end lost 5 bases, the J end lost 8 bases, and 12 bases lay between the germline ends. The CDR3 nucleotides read TGTGCCAGCAGTCACAGCAGATCCGAAGCTTTCTTT. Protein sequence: CASSHSRSEAFF.

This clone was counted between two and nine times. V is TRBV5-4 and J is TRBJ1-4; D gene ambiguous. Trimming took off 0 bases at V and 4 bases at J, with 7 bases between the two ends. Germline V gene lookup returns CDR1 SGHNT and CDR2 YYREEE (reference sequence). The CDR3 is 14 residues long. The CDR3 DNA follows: TGTGCCAGCAGCTTGGATAGTTTTAATGAAAAACTGTTTTTT. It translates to CASSLDSFNEKLFF.

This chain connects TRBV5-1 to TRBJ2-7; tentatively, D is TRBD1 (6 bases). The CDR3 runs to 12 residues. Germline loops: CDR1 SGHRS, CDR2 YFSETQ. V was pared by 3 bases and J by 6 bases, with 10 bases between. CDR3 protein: CASSSQGSEQYF. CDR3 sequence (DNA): TGCGCCAGCAGCTCACAGGGTTCCGAGCAGTACTTC. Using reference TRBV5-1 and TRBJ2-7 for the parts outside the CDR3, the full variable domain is KAGVTQTPRYLIKTRGQQVTLSCSPISGHRSVSWYQQTPGQGLQFLFEYFSETQRNKGNFPGRFSGRQFSNSRSEMNVSTLELGDSALYLCASSSQGSEQYFGPGTRLTVT.

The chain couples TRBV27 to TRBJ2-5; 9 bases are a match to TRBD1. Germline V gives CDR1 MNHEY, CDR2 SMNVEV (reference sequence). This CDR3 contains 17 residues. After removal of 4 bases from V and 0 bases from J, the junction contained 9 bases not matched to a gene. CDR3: CASSYGTGKVYQETQYF. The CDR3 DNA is TGTGCCAGCAGTTACGGGACAGGGAAGGTGTACCAAGAGACCCAGTACTTC.

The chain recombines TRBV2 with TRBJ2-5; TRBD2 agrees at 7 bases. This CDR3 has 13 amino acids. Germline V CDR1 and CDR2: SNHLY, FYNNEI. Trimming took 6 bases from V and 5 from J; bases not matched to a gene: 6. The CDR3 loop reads CASSGGGLETQYF. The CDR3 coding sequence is TGTGCCAGCAGCGGGGGAGGGCTGGAGACCCAGTACTTC.

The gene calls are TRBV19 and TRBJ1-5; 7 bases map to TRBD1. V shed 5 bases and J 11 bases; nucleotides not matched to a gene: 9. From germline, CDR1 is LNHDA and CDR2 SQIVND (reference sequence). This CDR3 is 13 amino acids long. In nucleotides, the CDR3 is TGTGCCAGTAGTGACAGGGCGCCGGGGTCCCAGCATTTT. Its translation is CASSDRAPGSQHF. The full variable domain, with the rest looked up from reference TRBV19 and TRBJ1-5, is DGGITQSPKYLFRKEGQNVTLSCEQNLNHDAMYWYRQDPGQGLRLIYYSQIVNDFQKGDIAEGYSVSREKKESFPLTVTSAQKNPTAFYLCASSDRAPGSQHFGDGTRLSIL.

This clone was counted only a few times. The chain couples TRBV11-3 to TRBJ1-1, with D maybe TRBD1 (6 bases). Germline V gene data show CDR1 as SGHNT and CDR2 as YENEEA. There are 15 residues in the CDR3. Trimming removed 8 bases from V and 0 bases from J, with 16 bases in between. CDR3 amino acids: CASAHSGTLNTEAFF. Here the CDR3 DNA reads TGTGCCAGCGCCCACTCCGGGACACTGAACACTGAAGCTTTCTTT.

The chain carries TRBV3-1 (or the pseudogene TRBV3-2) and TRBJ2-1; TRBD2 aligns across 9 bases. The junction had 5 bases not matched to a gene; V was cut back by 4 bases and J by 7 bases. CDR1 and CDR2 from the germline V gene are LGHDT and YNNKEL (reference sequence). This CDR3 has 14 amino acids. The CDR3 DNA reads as TGTGCCAGCAGCCGAAGCGGGAGGCAGAATGAGCAGTTCTTC. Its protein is CASSRSGRQNEQFF.

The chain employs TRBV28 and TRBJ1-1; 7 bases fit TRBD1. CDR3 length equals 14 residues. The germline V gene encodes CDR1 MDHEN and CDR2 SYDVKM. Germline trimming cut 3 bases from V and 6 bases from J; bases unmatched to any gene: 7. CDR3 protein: CASSLRQGYSEAFF. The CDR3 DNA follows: TGTGCCAGCAGTTTGAGACAGGGTTATTCTGAAGCTTTCTTT. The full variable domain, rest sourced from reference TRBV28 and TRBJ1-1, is DVKVTQSSRYLVKRTGEKVFLECVQDMDHENMFWYRQDPGLGLRLIYFSYDVKMKEKGDIPEGYSVSREKKERFSLILESASTNQTSMYLCASSLRQGYSEAFFGQGTRLTVV.

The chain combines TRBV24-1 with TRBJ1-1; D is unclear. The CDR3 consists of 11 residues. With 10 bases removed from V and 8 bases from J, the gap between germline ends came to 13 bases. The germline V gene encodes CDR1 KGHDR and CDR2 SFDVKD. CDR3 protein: CATLPTGEAFF. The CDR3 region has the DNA TGTGCCACGCTCCCAACCGGGGAAGCTTTCTTT.

DNA of the CDR3: TGCGCCAGCAGCCTACCTAGCGGGAGATCAGATACGCAGTATTTT. Residues: CASSLPSGRSDTQYF. The rearrangement joins TRBV5-1 to TRBJ2-3; TRBD2 matches at 10 bases. V was pared by 4 bases and J by 4 bases, with 6 bases of the junction left unmatched. The CDR3 extends over 15 amino acids. CDR1 and CDR2 (germline): SGHRS, YFSETQ.

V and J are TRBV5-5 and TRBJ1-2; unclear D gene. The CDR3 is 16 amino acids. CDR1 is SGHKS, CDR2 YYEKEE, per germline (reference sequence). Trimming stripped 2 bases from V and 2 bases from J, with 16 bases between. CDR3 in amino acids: CASSFPVLHINYGYTF. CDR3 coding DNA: TGTGCCAGCAGCTTCCCCGTTCTTCACATCAACTATGGCTACACCTTC.

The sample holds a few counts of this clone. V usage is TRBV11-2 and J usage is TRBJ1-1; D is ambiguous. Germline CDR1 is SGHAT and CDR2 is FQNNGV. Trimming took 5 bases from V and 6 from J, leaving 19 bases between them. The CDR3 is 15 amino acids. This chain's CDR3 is CASSPGGRLAAEAFF. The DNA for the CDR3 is TGTGCCAGCAGCCCTGGAGGGCGTTTGGCGGCTGAAGCTTTCTTT.

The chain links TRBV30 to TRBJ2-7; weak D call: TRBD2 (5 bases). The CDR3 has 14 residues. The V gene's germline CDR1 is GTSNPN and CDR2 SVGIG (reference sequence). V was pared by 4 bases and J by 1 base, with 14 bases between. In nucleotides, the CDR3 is TGTGCCTGGATAGTGAGAGGGAAGTCCTACGAGCAGTACTTC. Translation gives CAWIVRGKSYEQYF.

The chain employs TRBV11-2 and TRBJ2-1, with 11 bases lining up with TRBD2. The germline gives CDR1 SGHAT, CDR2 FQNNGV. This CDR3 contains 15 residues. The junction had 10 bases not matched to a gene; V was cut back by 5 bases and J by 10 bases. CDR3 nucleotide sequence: TGTGCCAGCAGCGTCAACCTAGCGGGAGGAATAGAGCAGTTCTTC. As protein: CASSVNLAGGIEQFF.

Here the CDR3 DNA reads TGTGCCAGCAGCTTAGGGTACGGGAAGGGAGCGGACACTGAAGCTTTCTTT. This gives the protein CASSLGYGKGADTEAFF. V and J are TRBV13 and TRBJ1-1; D is ambiguous. The germline gives CDR1 PRHDT, CDR2 FYEKMQ (reference sequence). Trimming cost V 0 bases and J 3 bases, with 17 bases left between them. The CDR3 is 17 residues long.

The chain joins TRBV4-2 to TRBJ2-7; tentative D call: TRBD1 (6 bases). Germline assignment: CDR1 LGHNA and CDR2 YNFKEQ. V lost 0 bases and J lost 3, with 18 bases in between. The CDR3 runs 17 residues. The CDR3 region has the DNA TGTGCCAGCAGCCAAGATGGATGGGGGCCCTCTGGCTACGAGCAGTACTTC. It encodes CASSQDGWGPSGYEQYF.

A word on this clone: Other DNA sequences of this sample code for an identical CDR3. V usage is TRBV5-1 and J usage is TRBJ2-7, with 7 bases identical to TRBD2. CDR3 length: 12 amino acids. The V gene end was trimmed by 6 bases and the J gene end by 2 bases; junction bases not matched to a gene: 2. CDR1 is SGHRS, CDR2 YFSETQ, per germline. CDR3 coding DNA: TGCGCCAGCAAAGCGGGGACCTACGAGCAGTACTTC. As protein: CASKAGTYEQYF.

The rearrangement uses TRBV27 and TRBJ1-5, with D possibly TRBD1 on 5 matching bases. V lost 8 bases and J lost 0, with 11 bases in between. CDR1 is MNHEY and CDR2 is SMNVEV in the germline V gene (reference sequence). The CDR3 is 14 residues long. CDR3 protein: CASGTDYSNQPQHF. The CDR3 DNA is TGTGCCAGCGGGACGGACTATAGCAATCAGCCCCAGCATTTT.

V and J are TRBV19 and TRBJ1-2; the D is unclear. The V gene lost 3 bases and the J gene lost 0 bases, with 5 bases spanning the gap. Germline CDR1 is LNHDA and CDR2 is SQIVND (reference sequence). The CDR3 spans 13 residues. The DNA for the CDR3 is TGTGCCAGTAGTATGGCTGCTAACTATGGCTACACCTTC. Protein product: CASSMAANYGYTF.

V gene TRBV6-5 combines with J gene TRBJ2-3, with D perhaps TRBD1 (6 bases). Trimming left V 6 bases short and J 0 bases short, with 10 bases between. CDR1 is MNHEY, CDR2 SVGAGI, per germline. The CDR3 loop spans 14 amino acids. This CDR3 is CASRDRTSTDTQYF. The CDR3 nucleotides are TGTGCCAGCAGAGACAGGACTAGCACAGATACGCAGTATTTT.

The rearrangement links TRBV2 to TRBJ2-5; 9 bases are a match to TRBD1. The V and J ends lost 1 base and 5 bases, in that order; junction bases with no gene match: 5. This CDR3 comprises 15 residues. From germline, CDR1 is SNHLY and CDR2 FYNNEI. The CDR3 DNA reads TGTGCCAGCAGTGAAGACAGGGGGCTTAGGGAGACCCAGTACTTC. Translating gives CASSEDRGLRETQYF.

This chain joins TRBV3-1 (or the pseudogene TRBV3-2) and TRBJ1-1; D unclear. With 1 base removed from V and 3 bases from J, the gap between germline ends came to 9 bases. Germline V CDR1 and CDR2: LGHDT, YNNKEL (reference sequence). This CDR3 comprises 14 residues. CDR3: CASSQVRRDTEAFF. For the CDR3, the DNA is TGTGCCAGCAGCCAAGTGCGGAGGGACACTGAAGCTTTCTTT.

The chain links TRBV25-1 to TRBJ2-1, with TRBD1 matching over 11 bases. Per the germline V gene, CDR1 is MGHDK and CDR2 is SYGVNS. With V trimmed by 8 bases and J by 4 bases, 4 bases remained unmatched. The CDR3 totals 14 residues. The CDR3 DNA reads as TGTGCCAGCGGTGGACAGGGGGCGTACAATGAGCAGTTCTTC. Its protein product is CASGGQGAYNEQFF.